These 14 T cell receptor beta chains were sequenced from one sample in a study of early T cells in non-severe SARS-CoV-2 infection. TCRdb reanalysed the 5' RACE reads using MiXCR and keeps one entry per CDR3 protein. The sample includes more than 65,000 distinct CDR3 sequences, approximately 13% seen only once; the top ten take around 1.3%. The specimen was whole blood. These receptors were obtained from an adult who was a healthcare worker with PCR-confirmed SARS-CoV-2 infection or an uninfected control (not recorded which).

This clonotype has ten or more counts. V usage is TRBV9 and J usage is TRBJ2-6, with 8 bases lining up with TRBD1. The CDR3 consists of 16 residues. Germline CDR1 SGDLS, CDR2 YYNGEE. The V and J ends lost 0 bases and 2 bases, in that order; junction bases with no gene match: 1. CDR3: CASSVGDRPGANVLTF. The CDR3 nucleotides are TGTGCCAGCAGCGTAGGGGACAGGCCTGGGGCCAACGTCCTGACTTTC.

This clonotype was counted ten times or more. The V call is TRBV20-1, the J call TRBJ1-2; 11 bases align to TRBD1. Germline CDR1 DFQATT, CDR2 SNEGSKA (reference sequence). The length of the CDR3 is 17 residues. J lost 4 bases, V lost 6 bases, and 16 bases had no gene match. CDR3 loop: CSATDSSGDRGAYGYTF. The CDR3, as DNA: TGCAGTGCCACAGACTCGTCGGGGGACAGGGGGGCCTATGGCTACACCTTC.

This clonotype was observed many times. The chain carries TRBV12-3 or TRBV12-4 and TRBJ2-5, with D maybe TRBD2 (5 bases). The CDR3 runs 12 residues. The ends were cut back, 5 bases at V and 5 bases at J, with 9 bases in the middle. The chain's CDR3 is CASSGLPETQYF. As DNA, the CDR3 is TGTGCCAGCAGTGGACTCCCGGAGACCCAGTACTTC.

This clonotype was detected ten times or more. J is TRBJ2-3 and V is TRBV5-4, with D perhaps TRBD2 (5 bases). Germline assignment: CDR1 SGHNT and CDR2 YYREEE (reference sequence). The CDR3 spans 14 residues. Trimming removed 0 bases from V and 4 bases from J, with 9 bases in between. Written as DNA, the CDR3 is TGTGCCAGCAGCTTGGCGGGAAACGCAGATACGCAGTATTTT. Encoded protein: CASSLAGNADTQYF.

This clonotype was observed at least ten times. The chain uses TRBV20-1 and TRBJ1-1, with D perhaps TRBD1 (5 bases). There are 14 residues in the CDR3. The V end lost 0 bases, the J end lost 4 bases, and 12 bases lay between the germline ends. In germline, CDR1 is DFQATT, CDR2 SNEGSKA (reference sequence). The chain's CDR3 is CSARDTRGLTEAFF. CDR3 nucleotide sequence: TGCAGTGCTAGAGATACGCGGGGACTCACTGAAGCTTTCTTT.

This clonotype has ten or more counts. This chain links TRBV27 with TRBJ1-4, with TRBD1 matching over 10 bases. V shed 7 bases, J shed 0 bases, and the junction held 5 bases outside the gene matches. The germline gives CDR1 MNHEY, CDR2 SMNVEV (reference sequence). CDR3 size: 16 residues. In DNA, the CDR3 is TGTGCCAGCACTCGACAGGGGGCTGCAACTAATGAAAAACTGTTTTTT. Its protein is CASTRQGAATNEKLFF.

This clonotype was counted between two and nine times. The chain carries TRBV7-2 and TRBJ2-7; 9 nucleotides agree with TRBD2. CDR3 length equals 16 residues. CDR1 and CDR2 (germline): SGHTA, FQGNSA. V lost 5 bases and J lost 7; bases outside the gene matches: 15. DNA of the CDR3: TGTGCCAGCAGCCCCAACCTAGCGGGGAGCCCCGGGGAGCAGTACTTC. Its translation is CASSPNLAGSPGEQYF.

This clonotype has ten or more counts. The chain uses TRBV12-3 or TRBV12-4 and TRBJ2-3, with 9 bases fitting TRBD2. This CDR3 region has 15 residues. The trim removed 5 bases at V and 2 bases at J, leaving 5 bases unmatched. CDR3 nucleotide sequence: TGTGCCAGCAGTCGGACTAGCGTAACCACAGATACGCAGTATTTT. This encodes CASSRTSVTTDTQYF.

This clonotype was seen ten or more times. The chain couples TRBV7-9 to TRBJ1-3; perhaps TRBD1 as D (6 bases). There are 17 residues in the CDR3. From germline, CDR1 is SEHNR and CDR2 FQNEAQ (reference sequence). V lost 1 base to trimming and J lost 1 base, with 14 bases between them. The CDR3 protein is CASSLGGTGLSGNTIYF. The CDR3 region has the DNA TGTGCCAGCAGCTTAGGGGGCACAGGGTTGTCTGGAAACACCATATATTTT.

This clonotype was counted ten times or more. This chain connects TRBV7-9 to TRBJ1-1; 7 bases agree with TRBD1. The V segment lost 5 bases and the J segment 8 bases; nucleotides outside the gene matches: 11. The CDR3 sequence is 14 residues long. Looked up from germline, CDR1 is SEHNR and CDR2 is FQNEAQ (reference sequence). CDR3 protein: CASSPQGMLGEAFF. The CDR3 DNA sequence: TGTGCCAGCAGCCCACAGGGGATGTTGGGGGAAGCTTTCTTT.

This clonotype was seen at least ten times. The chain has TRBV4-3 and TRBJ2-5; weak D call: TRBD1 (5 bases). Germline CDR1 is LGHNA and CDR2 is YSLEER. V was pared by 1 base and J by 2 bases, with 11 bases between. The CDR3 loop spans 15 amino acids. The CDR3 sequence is CASSQGSRAQETQYF. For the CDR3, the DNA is TGCGCCAGCAGCCAAGGGAGCAGGGCTCAAGAGACCCAGTACTTC.

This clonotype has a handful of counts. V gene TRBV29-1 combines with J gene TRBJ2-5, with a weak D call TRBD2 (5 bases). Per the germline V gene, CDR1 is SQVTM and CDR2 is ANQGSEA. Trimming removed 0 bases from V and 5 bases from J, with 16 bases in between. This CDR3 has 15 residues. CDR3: CSVEDIWAGGETQYF. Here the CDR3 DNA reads TGCAGCGTTGAAGATATTTGGGCGGGTGGTGAGACCCAGTACTTC.

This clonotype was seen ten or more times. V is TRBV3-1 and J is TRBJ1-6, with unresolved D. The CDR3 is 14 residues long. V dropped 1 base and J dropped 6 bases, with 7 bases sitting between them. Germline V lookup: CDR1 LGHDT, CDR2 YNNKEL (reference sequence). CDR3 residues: CASSQVASNSPLHF. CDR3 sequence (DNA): TGTGCCAGCAGCCAAGTCGCGAGTAATTCACCCCTCCACTTT.

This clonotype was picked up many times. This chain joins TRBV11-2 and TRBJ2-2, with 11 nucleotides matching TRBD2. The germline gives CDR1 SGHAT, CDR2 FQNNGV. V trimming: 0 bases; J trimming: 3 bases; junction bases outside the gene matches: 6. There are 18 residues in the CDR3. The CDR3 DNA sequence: TGTGCCAGCAGCTTAGACCCAACTAGCGGGAGTGACACCGGGGAGCTGTTTTTT. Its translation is CASSLDPTSGSDTGELFF.